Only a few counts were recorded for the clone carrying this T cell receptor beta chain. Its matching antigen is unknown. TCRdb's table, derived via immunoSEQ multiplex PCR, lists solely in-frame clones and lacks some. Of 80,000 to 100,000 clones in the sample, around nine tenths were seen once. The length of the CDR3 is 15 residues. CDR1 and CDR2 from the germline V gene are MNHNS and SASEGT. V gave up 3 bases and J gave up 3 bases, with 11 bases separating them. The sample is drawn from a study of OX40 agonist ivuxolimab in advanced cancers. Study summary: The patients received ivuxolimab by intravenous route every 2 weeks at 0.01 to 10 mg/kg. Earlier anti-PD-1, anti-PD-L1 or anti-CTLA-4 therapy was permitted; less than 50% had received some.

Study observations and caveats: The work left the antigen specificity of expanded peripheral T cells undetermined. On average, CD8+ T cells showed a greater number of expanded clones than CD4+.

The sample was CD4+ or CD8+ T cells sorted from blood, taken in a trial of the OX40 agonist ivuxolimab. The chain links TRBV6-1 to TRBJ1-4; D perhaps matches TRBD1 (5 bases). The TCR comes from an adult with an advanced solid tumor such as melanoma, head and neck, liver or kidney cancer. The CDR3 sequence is CASSDYPRANEKLFF. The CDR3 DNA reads TGTGCCAGCAGTGATTATCCCAGGGCTAATGAAAAACTGTTTTTT.